The clone carrying this TCR beta chain has at least ten counts. Its antigen remains unidentified. This sample was included in a study of identical twins. Study outcomes and limitations: Invariant MAIT and iNKT cells are populations that could partly confound zero-insertion analyses.

The CDR3 extends over 12 amino acids. The germline CDR1 and CDR2 sequences are LNHNV and YYDKDF (reference sequence). Trimming removed 0 bases from V and 15 bases from J; junction bases left unmatched: 3. TCRdb ran MiXCR on the 5' RACE reads and lists one entry per CDR3 protein. The sample has 200,000 to 250,000 distinct CDR3 sequences, 7% seen once; the top ten hold roughly 3.7%. Separately, the same data were catalogued under a study of yellow fever vaccine responses in identical twins. That source adds: Twins reportedly appeared to share part of their vaccine T cell response while keeping part individual.

The sequence was collected from a woman younger than 35 in good health. The sequenced material came from memory (CD45RO+) T cells sorted from blood. The chain joins TRBV15 to TRBJ2-1, with 9 bases matching TRBD1. The CDR3 DNA follows: TGTGCCACCAGCAGAGACCTGGACAGGGGGTTCTTC. Translating gives CATSRDLDRGFF.